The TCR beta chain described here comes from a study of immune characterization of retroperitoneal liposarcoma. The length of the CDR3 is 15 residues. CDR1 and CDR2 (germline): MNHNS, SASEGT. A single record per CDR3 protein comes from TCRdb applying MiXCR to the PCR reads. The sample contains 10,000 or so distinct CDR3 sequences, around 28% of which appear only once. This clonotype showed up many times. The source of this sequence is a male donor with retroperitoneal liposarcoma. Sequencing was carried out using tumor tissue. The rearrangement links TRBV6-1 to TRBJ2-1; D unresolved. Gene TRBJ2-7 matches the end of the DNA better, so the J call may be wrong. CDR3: CASSETSPLGLEQYF. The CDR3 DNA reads TGTGCCAGCAGTGAGACGTCCCCTTTGGGTCTCGAGCAGTACTTC.